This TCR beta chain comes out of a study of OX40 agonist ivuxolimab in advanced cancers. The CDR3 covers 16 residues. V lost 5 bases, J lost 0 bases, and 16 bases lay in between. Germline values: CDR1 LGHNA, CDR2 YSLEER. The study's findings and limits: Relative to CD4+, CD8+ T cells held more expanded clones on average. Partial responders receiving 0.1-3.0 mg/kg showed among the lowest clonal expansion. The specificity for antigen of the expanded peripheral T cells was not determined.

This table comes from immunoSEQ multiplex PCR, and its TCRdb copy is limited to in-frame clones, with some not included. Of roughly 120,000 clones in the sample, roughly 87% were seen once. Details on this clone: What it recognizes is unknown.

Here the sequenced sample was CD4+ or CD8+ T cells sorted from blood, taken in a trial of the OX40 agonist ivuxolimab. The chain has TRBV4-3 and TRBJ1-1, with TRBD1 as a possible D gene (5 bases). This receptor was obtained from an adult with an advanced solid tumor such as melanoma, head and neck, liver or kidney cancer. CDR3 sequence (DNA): TGCGCCAGCAGCGAAGGAAACCTGGGGGTGAACACTGAAGCTTTCTTT. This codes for CASSEGNLGVNTEAFF.